This T cell receptor (beta chain) stems from a study of cytomegalovirus exposure and HLA in healthy donors (dated by TCRdb to about 2017). A note on the overall study: In an earlier analysis of around 540 of the donors, 250 to 300 Gb of sequence data and 95 million to 130 million unique TCR beta sequences from 180 million or so T cells were reported. An early release covering more than 500 HLA-typed donors comprised about 300 gigabases of sequencing data and around 80 million unique TCR sequences. The genetic ancestry cluster associated with self-reported Caucasian donors included roughly four fifths of the roughly 400 genotyped donors. The aim of the study was to test whether cataloging public T cell receptors could identify signatures of past pathogen exposure. The study profiled the T cell repertoires of some 610 subjects by immunosequencing and related them to cytomegalovirus serostatus. In addition to the first cohort of 666 subjects, a separate validation cohort of approximately 130 different subjects was used. To predict cytomegalovirus infection status, the study brought together high-throughput TCR immunosequencing, statistical association of individual TCRs with disease status, and machine learning. In a later analysis, previously published TCR beta repertoires from roughly 710 donors were re-analyzed and high-resolution HLA genotyping was added so that TCR occurrence patterns could be studied. Rather than drawing on any new phenotypic data, the later analysis identified candidate immune exposures from TCR beta sequences and the way those sequences occurred across donors. To decide whether each TCR beta V gene segment behaved as functional or pseudogenic, an earlier analysis of fewer than 750 of the donors relied on high-throughput TCR beta sequencing. Alongside the repertoire data, information on donor age, sex, ethnicity and CMV serostatus was compiled. In a later genetic analysis, genome-wide SNP genotypes for about 55% of the 666 donors were used, and that subset was treated as a discovery cohort. Every repertoire in the discovery cohort had been generated on one and the same sequencing platform. Class I and class II HLA loci were covered by the typing at four-digit resolution. The number of donors typed differed by locus, with 629-630 for A, B, C, DRB1 and DQB1, around 520 for DQA1, 600 to 610 for DPA1, and 400 to 490 for DPB1. About 5 DR-DQ haplotypes were handled as single units for association and clustering, since linkage in the cohort was strong. Across about 380 genotyped donors of the cohort, an average of roughly 200,000 unique TCR beta nucleotide sequences per donor were sequenced, and roughly a sixth of those sequences were non-productive.

In the case of this clone: This clone's antigen is unknown. No qualities accompany the bases; no much larger clone lies one base away.

The cohort consisted of 600 or so healthy bone marrow donors. Cohort members were all nominally healthy when sampled, although unrecorded immune exposures were likely present. The donor was CMV seronegative and was included in the group of a few hundred seronegative cohort members. A peripheral blood sample was collected from each donor, and TCR beta sequencing was performed on peripheral blood mononuclear cells. Genomic DNA was extracted from the blood cell samples with the Qiagen DNeasy Blood Extraction Kit. Libraries were built with the immunoSEQ multiplex PCR assay. A mixture of 60 forward primers for TCR Vbeta segments and 13 reverse primers for TCR Jbeta segments was used in the multiplex PCR. Amplification of the CDR3 region of rearranged TCR beta genes was performed with a multiplex PCR assay on genomic DNA. On the Illumina HiSeq System, the amplified TCR beta libraries were sequenced as 87-base-pair reads. On the authors' methods: Across the 666 repertoires, a later analysis counted roughly 77 million unique TCR beta chains, roughly 11 million of which were shared by at least two donors. Raw reads were error-corrected and collapsed into unique sequences by a nearest-neighbor algorithm in which closely related sequences were merged to remove PCR and sequencing errors. Alignment of CDR3 sequences to IMGT reference sequences was used to assign V, D and J gene segments. For a sequence to be retained, a match of at least six nucleotides to both a V gene segment and a J gene segment was required. A rearrangement was called productive if the CDR3 had no stop codons and remained in frame with V and J, and every other rearrangement was called non-productive. CDR3 was defined by IMGT convention, running from the second conserved V-encoded cysteine to the conserved J-encoded phenylalanine. In an earlier analysis of more than 550 of the donors, sequences lacking an unambiguous match to a single V gene segment were excluded. An earlier analysis of 450 to 650 of the donors called V segments functional above 56.7% productive rearrangements and segregating when the between-donor standard deviation exceeded 5%. To diagnose cytomegalovirus status from the catalog of TCR beta chain sequences, a statistical classification framework was built. In a later analysis, V and J genes were assigned by comparing TCR nucleotide sequences against IMGT/GENE-DB human TR gene sequences. In a later analysis, CDR3 sequences and most-parsimonious VDJ recombination scenarios were assigned using the TCRdist pipeline. In a later analysis, each TCR beta chain was defined by its CDR3 amino acid sequence together with its V-gene family, and reads lacking a unique V-gene family were excluded. To address suspected cross-contamination and a sequencing artifact, a later analysis removed over 500 highly shared, low-generation-probability nucleotide sequences. In a later analysis, a clonal expansion index for each public chain was calculated from normalized within-repertoire ranks of inferred template counts. A later analysis computed generation probabilities with a VDJ recombination model fitted to out-of-frame rearrangements, and checked the results against IGoR. A later analysis scored TCR-TCR, TCR-HLA and TCR-CMV co-occurrence with hypergeometric tests, applying a repertoire-size bias correction to TCR pairs. A later analysis estimated false discovery rates by permuting HLA or CMV assignments 20 times. In a later analysis, co-occurring TCRs were grouped using DBSCAN, with TCRdist sequence similarity added in when clustering inside HLA-allele-positive subsets. For co-occurrence clustering, repertoires with fewer than 30,000 or more than 120,000 public chains were excluded, along with five or six repertoires with anomalous nucleotide sharing. TCRdb carries this immuneACCESS record with in-frame sequences only. Its versions omit some clonotypes, under half of them owing to an unresolved V gene in the studies checked, with the rest unexplained. Clonal size and the V and J genes are those of that table, whereas D and trimming came from the DNA. This sample comprises about 140,000 clones, around 75% of them detected only once. The ten largest account for approximately 1.6% of the sample.

Findings and caveats that apply to the study as a whole: Correlated functional status among segregating V segments might be attributable to linkage disequilibrium, but an unknown experimental factor could not be ruled out. In both the original and validation cohorts, the classifier was reported to diagnose cytomegalovirus status with high specificity and sensitivity. In vitro tests confirmed that three of the cytomegalovirus-associated TCR beta chains recognize cytomegalovirus antigens. Because counts were too low, roughly 17 rarely observed V segments, including chromosome 9 orphons, were left out of the earlier analysis of 500 to 750 of the donors. V-gene and J-gene trimming of TCR beta chains was associated with a missense DCLRE1C variant in a later genetic analysis, and the association was replicated in an independent cohort. Several of the top co-occurrence clusters appeared to be linked to parvovirus B19, influenza, CMV and Epstein-Barr virus, according to a later analysis. When HLA alleles, especially DR and DQ, strongly co-occurred, TCR associations were difficult to assign to individual alleles. For the cohort, immune exposure information was limited to CMV serostatus. A cluster of highly shared sequence variants was judged likely to be a technical artifact of the sequencing pipeline. Most CMV-associated TCR beta chains appeared to be HLA-restricted in a later analysis, and the HLA associations seemed to be driven largely by CMV exposure. A total of 150 to 200 TCR beta chains were listed by the study as associated with cytomegalovirus. Some IMGT-functional V segments, including TRBV6-2 and TRBV6-3, could not be distinguished by the 87-base-pair reads and were therefore excluded. HLA typing was unavailable for some donors at each locus, so association tests used only the typed subset. Across donors, most TCR sequences were observed very rarely, whereas some public TCRs were present in many individuals. Only TCR beta chains were sequenced in this cohort, and the absence of alpha or paired-chain data limited detectable features. Roughly uniform sequencing depth across donors was assumed in presence/absence analyses, although this assumption may not hold. According to a later genetic analysis, donors in an Asian-associated ancestry cluster had fewer N-insertions in productive TCRs than the approximately 690-donor mean. A later analysis found that TCR association rates varied across HLA loci, with DRB1 alleles showing the most associated TCRs and HLA-C alleles the fewest. A further reported finding was that TCR beta sequences accurately predicted the HLA-A and HLA-B alleles for most subjects in the first cohort. A later analysis found that HLA-associated TCR beta chains were more clonally expanded and had lower generation probabilities than equally common non-associated chains. The authors suggested that the approach could potentially be extended to other disease states and immunological phenotypes. In a later analysis, over 15,000 TCR beta sequences were associated with specific HLA alleles at a false discovery rate of 0.05. In an earlier analysis of around 600 of the donors, most TCR beta V segments appeared in productive rearrangements about 90% or about 30% of the time, broadly matching IMGT annotations.

At the junction V is shortened by 5 bases and J by 1 base, with 13 bases in between. Including cysteine and phenylalanine, the CDR3 has 15 amino acids. The only DNA kept is the CDR3, 45 bases in frame from the first base. CDR1 and CDR2, per the germline V gene, are SGHTA and FQGTGA. The clonotype originates from a woman in her thirties in good health and CMV-seronegative. The specimen was PBMCs. Recombination linked TRBV7-3 to TRBJ2-3; TRBD2 might be the D gene, on 6 matching bases. The CDR3 reads as follows: CASSGGSSGTDTQYF. In nucleotide form, the sequence is TGTGCCAGCAGCGGGGGGTCCTCCGGCACAGATACGCAGTATTTT.